The entry below describes one T cell receptor beta chain. The data belong to a study of shared clonotypes between healthy human individuals. The table came from immunoSEQ multiplex PCR; TCRdb's copy has only in-frame clones and leaves some out. The sample carries under 1,100,000 clones, roughly 70% recorded once. Germline V gene sequence: CDR1 SGHNT, CDR2 YYREEE (reference sequence). V dropped 3 bases and J dropped 2; count of bases not matched to a gene: 7. The CDR3 totals 16 residues. Sequencing was performed on memory CD4+ T cells sorted from blood. The subset is: CD45RA-negative fraction. This sequence joins TRBV5-4 and TRBJ2-3; 9 nucleotides align to TRBD2. The TCR originated in a man in his late teens or twenties in good health. CDR3: CASSWSSGSSTDTQYF. In DNA, the CDR3 is TGTGCCAGCAGCTGGAGTAGCGGGAGCTCCACAGATACGCAGTATTTT.